Below are 5 T cell receptor beta chains sequenced from a single sample in a study of shared clonotypes between healthy human individuals. Using immunoSEQ multiplex PCR, the repertoire was profiled, and TCRdb retains in-frame clones only, with some absent. The data contain around 2.1 million clones, around 95% of them seen just once; the ten biggest clones take up more than 0.1%. The sequencing input was naive CD4+ T cells sorted from blood. The subset here: CD45RA+ positively selected. These receptors came from a man younger than 35 in good health.

For this clone: Within the sample, other DNA sequences also encode this same CDR3. The gene calls are TRBV6-5 and TRBJ1-1; D might be TRBD1 (5 bases). This CDR3 comprises 14 residues. Trimming took 2 bases from V and 1 from J, leaving 8 bases between them. The V gene's germline CDR1 is MNHEY and CDR2 SVGAGI. The CDR3 loop is CASSYTTGNTEAFF. In DNA form, the CDR3 reads TGTGCCAGCAGTTACACAACAGGGAACACTGAAGCTTTCTTT.

This chain uses TRBV18 with TRBJ2-1; 8 bases map to TRBD1. The CDR3 sequence is 15 residues long. V gave up 3 bases and J gave up 7 bases; unmatched junction bases: 8. Germline assignment: CDR1 KGHSH and CDR2 LQKENI. The CDR3 here is CASSPQDRAGNEQFF. As DNA, the CDR3 is TGTGCCAGCTCACCCCAGGACAGGGCAGGGAATGAGCAGTTCTTC.

Concerning this clone: The identical CDR3 is also encoded by other nucleotide sequences in the sample. This sequence joins TRBV6-5 and TRBJ1-3; D is ambiguous. The CDR3 is made up of 12 amino acids. V lost 6 bases and J 0 bases, leaving 3 bases between the germline ends. The germline V gene encodes CDR1 MNHEY and CDR2 SVGAGI. CDR3 coding DNA: TGTGCCAGCAGGTCCTCTGGAAACACCATATATTTT. Its translation: CASRSSGNTIYF.

The chain joins TRBV19 to TRBJ1-4; no reliable D call. Deletions cut 1 base from V and 1 base from J, with 7 bases between. The CDR3 consists of 15 residues. Germline V lookup: CDR1 LNHDA, CDR2 SQIVND (reference sequence). The CDR3 coding sequence is TGTGCCAGTAGTATAGGAAAAGGAACTAATGAAAAACTGTTTTTT. Translating gives CASSIGKGTNEKLFF.

V is TRBV10-3 and J is TRBJ2-1, with 10 bases matching TRBD2. The CDR3 runs to 17 residues. After removal of 3 bases from V and 7 bases from J, the junction contained 12 bases not matched to a gene. Germline CDR1 is ENHRY and CDR2 is SYGVKD. The CDR3 nucleotides are TGTGCCATCAGTGATAGGGTAGCGGGAGGTACTTCAAATGAGCAGTTCTTC. Amino acids: CAISDRVAGGTSNEQFF.